Listed below are T cell receptor beta chains from one sample, sequenced in a study of T cells in Graves' hyperthyroidism and ophthalmopathy. Each CDR3 protein gets one entry after TCRdb re-called the multiplex PCR reads with MiXCR. Here the sample spans around 570,000 distinct CDR3 sequences, about 20% being singletons. Sequencing input: blood. These receptors all stem from a man aged 40-49 years with Graves' ophthalmopathy. Each CDR3 is given with its conserved first and last residue. A D gene is named only where the DNA matches it firmly. Not every row has a clone size; where given, it reads once, few, many or a size class.

cdr3_length j_call d_call clone_size v_call cdr3_nt cdr3_aa
13 TRBJ1-2 . few TRBV30 TGTGCCTGGATAAGAGACAATGACTATGGCTACACCTTC CAWIRDNDYGYTF
17 TRBJ2-6 . . TRBV19 TGTGCCAGTACTCGTCGGAGAGGGCTCGATGGGGCCAACGTCCTGACTTTC CASTRRRGLDGANVLTF
15 TRBJ1-5 . few TRBV30 TGTGCCTGGAGTCTAAGCGGAAATGGCAATCAGCCCCAGCATTTT CAWSLSGNGNQPQHF
15 TRBJ1-5 . few TRBV20-1 TGCAGTGCAGCCGGAGGACTCATTAGCAATCAGCCCCAGCATTTT CSAAGGLISNQPQHF
16 TRBJ2-3 . . TRBV29-1 TGCAGCGTTGAAGCCCTCGGGCAGGTGAGGGGCGATACGCAGTATTTT CSVEALGQVRGDTQYF
15 TRBJ2-5 TRBD2 many TRBV20-1 TGCAGTGCTAGTTGGGCTAGCGGGAGCCAAGAGACCCAGTACTTC CSASWASGSQETQYF
12 TRBJ1-2 . many TRBV6-1 TGTGCCAGCAGTCAGGTTTTCTATGGCTACACCTTC CASSQVFYGYTF
15 TRBJ2-6 TRBD1 few TRBV20-1 TGCAGTGCTAGGGCGACAGGGACTGGGGCCAACGTCCTGACTTTC CSARATGTGANVLTF
16 TRBJ2-2 . many TRBV12-3/TRBV12-4 TGTGCCAGCGGCCCAAGGGTTTCGGTGGGAACCGGGGAGCTGTTTTTT CASGPRVSVGTGELFF
16 TRBJ1-2 . . TRBV6-5 TGTGCCAGCAGTTTCCACACCCGACAGGCCCACTATGGCTACACCTTC CASSFHTRQAHYGYTF
17 TRBJ1-5 . . TRBV6-2/TRBV6-3 TGTGCCAGCAGTTGGGGGAGCGGGGCCCAATGGGGGCAGCCCCAGCATTTT CASSWGSGAQWGQPQHF
17 TRBJ2-7 TRBD2 once TRBV5-1 TGCGCCAGCAGCTTAGGAATCGGGGTAGCGGGGGAGTACGAGCAGTACTTC CASSLGIGVAGEYEQYF
12 TRBJ1-2 . . TRBV20-1 TGCAGTGCTAGGGTTTTGGGGGTTGGCTACACCTTC CSARVLGVGYTF
15 TRBJ2-1 . few TRBV7-9 TGTGCCAGCAGCTTAGTCCCGAGATCCTACAATGAGCAGTTCTTC CASSLVPRSYNEQFF
12 TRBJ1-1 . . TRBV12-3/TRBV12-4 TGTGCCAGCAGTCGTGCGCACACTGAAGCTTTCTTT CASSRAHTEAFF
14 TRBJ1-3 . many TRBV18 TGTGCCAGCTCATCAGGGAGCTCTGGAAACACCATATATTTT CASSSGSSGNTIYF
14 TRBJ2-2 . few TRBV3-1 TGTGCCAGCAGCCAAGAGTGGGGGACCGGGGAGCTGTTTTTT CASSQEWGTGELFF
18 TRBJ2-1 TRBD2 few TRBV20-1 TGCAGTGCTAGCGCACTTCGGACTAGCGGGAGTGAGGGGGGTGAGCAGTTCTTC CSASALRTSGSEGGEQFF
12 TRBJ2-4 TRBD1 few TRBV6-1 TGTGCCAGCAGTTCCGGACAGGGCACTCAGTACTTC CASSSGQGTQYF
15 TRBJ1-5 . many TRBV6-1 TGTGCCAGCAGAGCGGGGGCCTTGAGCAATCAGCCCCAGCATTTT CASRAGALSNQPQHF
14 TRBJ2-1 . few TRBV6-2/TRBV6-3 TGTGCCAGCAGTTACTCGACTGGGGTGAATGAGCAGTTCTTC CASSYSTGVNEQFF
13 TRBJ1-6 TRBD1 many TRBV2 TGTGCCAGCTCCGGGACAGGCAATTCACCCCTCCACTTT CASSGTGNSPLHF
12 TRBJ1-2 . . TRBV2 TGTGCCAGCAGTGGCCGGGAACTCGGCTACACCTTC CASSGRELGYTF
15 TRBJ1-5 . . TRBV6-1 TGTGCCAGCAGGGAAACTACAGGAGAGAATCAGCCCCAGCATTTT CASRETTGENQPQHF
14 TRBJ1-5 TRBD1 few TRBV20-1 TGCAGTGCGAATATGGGACAGCTAAATCAGCCCCAGCATTTT CSANMGQLNQPQHF
14 TRBJ2-7 TRBD1 few TRBV4-3 TGCGCCAGCAGCCAAGGACAGGGTTTCTCCGAGCAGTACTTC CASSQGQGFSEQYF
18 TRBJ1-6 . few TRBV6-5 TGTGCCAGCAGTTACTCGAACGTAGGGAGCTCCTATAATTCACCCCTCCACTTT CASSYSNVGSSYNSPLHF
14 TRBJ2-2 . few TRBV5-1 TGCGCCAGCGACCGACTAGGGGGAACCGGGGAGCTGTTTTTT CASDRLGGTGELFF
14 TRBJ1-4 TRBD1 many TRBV2 TGTGCCAGCAGCGAGGGGGCGAGAGATGAAAAACTGTTTTTT CASSEGARDEKLFF
14 TRBJ2-7 . . TRBV12-3/TRBV12-4 TGTGCCAGCAGCCCAGGAATCAACTCCTACGAGCAGTACTTC CASSPGINSYEQYF
16 TRBJ1-5 . . TRBV7-8 TGTGCCAGCAGCTTAGGTGTCAGTTATAGCAATCAGCCCCAGCATTTT CASSLGVSYSNQPQHF
15 TRBJ2-7 . . TRBV12-3/TRBV12-4 TGTGCCAGCAGTCTCCCTCTAGCAAACAAGGCAGAGCAGTACTTC CASSLPLANKAEQYF
13 TRBJ2-1 TRBD2 . TRBV7-3 TGTGCCAGCAGCTCAGCGGGAGGGGCTGAGCAGTTCTTC CASSSAGGAEQFF
15 TRBJ1-2 . . TRBV20-1 TGCAGTGCTAGGGGGAGCCTCACGGGCGACTATGGCTACACCTTC CSARGSLTGDYGYTF
13 TRBJ1-2 . . TRBV12-5 TGTGCTAGTGGGAACCGGGGACTCGACGGCTGCACCTTC CASGNRGLDGCTF
11 TRBJ1-1 . many TRBV2 TGTGCCATGACCATGAACACTGAAGCTTTCTTT CAMTMNTEAFF
15 TRBJ2-7 . few TRBV18 TGTGCCAGCTCACCACCTCTGAGGGTGGAATACGAGCAGTACTTC CASSPPLRVEYEQYF
16 TRBJ2-1 TRBD2 . TRBV5-1 TGCGCCAGCAGCTTGGAGGTTAGCGGGGGGACTAATGAGCAGTTCTTC CASSLEVSGGTNEQFF
13 TRBJ2-7 . . TRBV20-1 TGCAGTGCTAGAAGTCTAGCGAACTACGAGCAGTACTTC CSARSLANYEQYF
17 TRBJ2-3 TRBD1 many TRBV5-1 TGCGCCAGCAGCTTGAGGGGGCAGGGTCTCGGCACAGATACGCAGTATTTT CASSLRGQGLGTDTQYF